Listed below are T cell receptor beta chains from one sample, sequenced in a study of beta chain features in type 1 diabetes. Method: immunoSEQ multiplex PCR; TCRdb's copy keeps in-frame clones and lacks some. The sample lists around 250,000 clones; 12% to 15% were seen once. Source material: naive CD4+ T cells from blood. The source is a woman aged 40 to 50 in good health. The CDR3 runs from the conserved cysteine through the conserved F or W. The D gene is left open where the match is weak. Some rows mark clone size as missing; the rest say once, few, many or name a class of expanded clone.

TRBJ1-5 | - | TRBV21-1 | - | CASSKIHRANQPQHF | TGTGCCAGCAGCAAAATCCACAGGGCTAATCAGCCCCAGCATTTT
TRBJ1-1 | - | TRBV2 | - | CASSNLGRTEAFF | TGTGCCAGCAGTAACCTCGGTCGGACTGAAGCTTTCTTT
TRBJ1-3 | - | TRBV7-8 | - | CASSLYSGNTIYF | TGTGCCAGCAGCTTATACTCTGGAAACACCATATATTTT
TRBJ1-5 | few | TRBV7-2 | - | CASSLQGLSNQPQHF | TGTGCCAGCAGTTTACAGGGCCTAAGCAATCAGCCCCAGCATTTT
TRBJ2-1 | - | TRBV4-1 | TRBD2 | CASSMLGLALNEQFF | TGCGCCAGCAGCATGCTGGGACTAGCCCTCAATGAGCAGTTCTTC
TRBJ2-7 | few | TRBV4-3 | TRBD1 | CASSQETGKGYEQYF | TGCGCCAGCAGCCAAGAGACAGGGAAGGGGTACGAGCAGTACTTC
TRBJ2-5 | few | TRBV5-4 | TRBD2 | CASSSQAGIQETQYF | TGTGCCAGCAGCAGTCAAGCGGGGATCCAAGAGACCCAGTACTTC
TRBJ1-1 | few | TRBV19 | TRBD1 | CASSMGQINTEAFF | TGTGCCAGTAGTATGGGACAGATAAACACTGAAGCTTTCTTT
TRBJ2-3 | - | TRBV9 | TRBD1 | CASSPKIPGTGVSGSTDTQYF | TGTGCCAGCAGCCCAAAAATTCCCGGGACAGGGGTCTCAGGTAGCACAGATACGCAGTATTTT
TRBJ1-1 | few | TRBV4-1 | - | CASSQDPPGRTEAFF | TGCGCCAGCAGCCAAGACCCGCCAGGGCGGACTGAAGCTTTCTTT
TRBJ2-1 | few | TRBV5-6 | - | CASSLEFRSEQFF | TGTGCCAGCAGCTTGGAATTTCGGTCTGAGCAGTTCTTC
TRBJ1-5 | few | TRBV7-8 | TRBD1 | CATWGPGQSNQPQHF | TGTGCTACGTGGGGCCCGGGACAGTCCAATCAGCCCCAGCATTTT
TRBJ2-1 | few | TRBV18 | TRBD1 | CASSSKTGGHEQFF | TGTGCCAGCTCTTCTAAGACAGGGGGGCATGAGCAGTTCTTC
TRBJ1-2 | few | TRBV5-6 | - | CASSYPLDNYGYTF | TGTGCCAGCAGTTACCCATTAGATAACTATGGCTACACCTTC
TRBJ2-3 | many | TRBV4-2 | - | CASSQEEGTPQYF | TGTGCCAGCAGCCAAGAGGAGGGTACGCCGCAGTATTTT
TRBJ2-2 | few | TRBV5-1 | - | CASSLELATANTGELFF | TGCGCCAGCAGCTTGGAATTGGCGACAGCGAACACCGGGGAGCTGTTTTTT
TRBJ2-3 | few | TRBV18 | - | CASSTNKRTTQYF | TGTGCCAGCTCAACAAACAAGCGGACTACGCAGTATTTT
TRBJ1-5 | few | TRBV5-1 | - | CASSLGGGNQPQHF | TGCGCCAGCAGCCTAGGGGGTGGCAATCAGCCCCAGCATTTT
TRBJ1-3 | - | TRBV7-2 | - | CASSPRVQVNSGNTIYF | TGTGCCAGCAGCCCCAGGGTACAGGTGAACTCTGGAAACACCATATATTTT
TRBJ2-1 | few | TRBV7-8 | TRBD2 | CASSLLAGVNEQFF | TGTGCCAGCAGCTTACTAGCGGGGGTCAATGAGCAGTTCTTC
TRBJ2-1 | few | TRBV5-1 | - | CASRRDGYNEQFF | TGCGCCAGCAGACGGGATGGCTACAATGAGCAGTTCTTC
TRBJ1-2 | many | TRBV15 | - | CATSRDLGRDDYTF | TGTGCCACCAGCAGAGACCTAGGGAGGGATGACTACACCTTC
TRBJ2-7 | few | TRBV7-9 | - | CAAEFVLYEQYF | TGTGCCGCGGAGTTTGTCCTCTACGAGCAGTACTTC
TRBJ1-1 | few | TRBV21-1 | - | CATPLTSSGQGRGAEAFF | TGTGCCACTCCGCTTACTTCCTCGGGACAGGGGAGAGGAGCTGAAGCTTTCTTT
TRBJ1-5 | - | TRBV7-2 | - | CASSLSGNQPQHF | TGTGCCAGCAGCTTATCTGGCAATCAGCCCCAGCATTTT
TRBJ1-6 | few | TRBV9 | - | CASSVDPSGRGRTSPLHF | TGTGCCAGCAGCGTAGACCCCTCGGGCAGGGGTCGTACTTCACCCCTCCACTTT
TRBJ2-7 | few | TRBV5-1 | - | CASSFLRTAGSYEQYF | TGCGCCAGCAGCTTCCTACGGACGGCGGGTTCCTACGAGCAGTACTTC
TRBJ1-5 | few | TRBV11-3 | - | CASSKQVSGQPQHF | TGTGCCAGCAGTAAACAGGTTTCCGGTCAGCCCCAGCATTTT
TRBJ1-5 | few | TRBV21-1 | - | CASSKGPLRTGGHSHQHF | TGTGCCAGCAGCAAAGGACCTCTTAGGACAGGAGGACACAGCCACCAGCATTTT
TRBJ2-5 | few | TRBV9 | - | CASSEHKETQYF | TGTGCCAGCAGCGAACATAAAGAGACCCAGTACTTC
TRBJ2-5 | - | TRBV19 | TRBD1 | CASSNRQGRETQYF | TGTGCCAGTAGCAACAGACAGGGTAGAGAGACCCAGTACTTC
TRBJ2-7 | few | TRBV5-1 | TRBD2 | CASSLWTSESEQYF | TGCGCCAGCAGCTTGTGGACTAGCGAGAGCGAGCAGTACTTC
TRBJ1-2 | - | TRBV6-1 | - | CATTPGWGTYGYTF | TGTGCCACAACCCCAGGGTGGGGTACCTATGGCTACACCTTC
TRBJ2-1 | many | TRBV7-2 | - | CASSLVSPSPFF | TGTGCCAGCAGCTTAGTTAGCCCGTCCCCGTTCTTC
TRBJ2-1 | - | TRBV5-4 | - | CASSGQERQSSYNEQFF | TGTGCCAGCAGCGGGCAGGAAAGGCAAAGCTCCTACAATGAGCAGTTCTTC
TRBJ1-6 | - | TRBV6-5 | - | CASTLGQGISPLHF | TGTGCCAGCACCCTGGGGCAGGGGATCTCACCCCTCCACTTT
TRBJ2-1 | many | TRBV14 | - | CASSHGTPSYNEQFF | TGTGCCAGCAGCCATGGGACTCCTTCCTACAATGAGCAGTTCTTC
TRBJ1-5 | few | TRBV19 | - | CASSSTDSNQPQHF | TGTGCCAGTAGTTCTACCGATAGCAATCAGCCCCAGCATTTT
TRBJ1-2 | few | TRBV7-8 | - | CASSDSQYGYTF | TGTGCCAGCAGTGACAGTCAATATGGCTACACCTTC
TRBJ1-1 | - | TRBV6-5 | - | CASSYSGTPDTEAFF | TGTGCCAGCAGTTACTCTGGGACACCAGACACTGAAGCTTTCTTT
TRBJ2-5 | few | TRBV5-6 | TRBD2 | CASSLTSGETQYF | TGTGCCAGCAGCTTGACTAGCGGAGAGACCCAGTACTTC
TRBJ2-1 | few | TRBV2 | TRBD1 | CASRGTGAYNEQFF | TGTGCCAGCAGGGGGACAGGGGCGTACAATGAGCAGTTCTTC
TRBJ1-1 | - | TRBV5-1 | - | CASSLAGGMNTEAFF | TGCGCCAGCAGCTTGGCCGGGGGGATGAACACTGAAGCTTTCTTT
TRBJ2-7 | - | TRBV5-4 | TRBD2 | CASSPGTSVPYEQYF | TGTGCCAGCAGCCCCGGGACTAGCGTTCCCTACGAGCAGTACTTC
TRBJ1-1 | - | TRBV7-2 | - | CASSSTGLNTEAFF | TGTGCCAGCAGCTCTACAGGGCTGAACACTGAAGCTTTCTTT
TRBJ2-6 | few | TRBV18 | TRBD2 | CASSQLAGGPPGANVLTF | TGTGCCAGCTCACAACTAGCGGGGGGGCCCCCTGGGGCCAACGTCCTGACTTTC
TRBJ2-3 | - | TRBV5-4 | TRBD2 | CASTPGGGRTDTQYF | TGTGCCAGCACCCCGGGCGGGGGAAGGACAGATACGCAGTATTTT
TRBJ2-5 | - | TRBV5-1 | - | CASSSWTEETQYF | TGCGCCAGCAGCTCCTGGACAGAAGAGACCCAGTACTTC
TRBJ2-7 | - | TRBV5-1 | TRBD1 | CASGFGTGGMKEQYF | TGCGCCAGCGGATTTGGGACAGGGGGTATGAAAGAGCAGTACTTC
TRBJ2-1 | - | TRBV20-1 | - | CSAIQGKEQFF | TGCAGTGCCATACAGGGAAAAGAGCAGTTCTTC
TRBJ2-3 | few | TRBV11-2 | - | CASSLEDTSPRYF | TGTGCCAGCAGCTTAGAGGATACTAGCCCGAGGTATTTT
TRBJ1-2 | - | TRBV5-6 | - | CASSHRVESYGYTF | TGTGCCAGCAGCCACAGGGTAGAAAGCTATGGCTACACCTTC
TRBJ2-5 | - | TRBV11-2 | TRBD2 | CASSLVVRLAGGRQETQYF | TGTGCCAGCAGCTTAGTGGTTCGGCTAGCGGGGGGACGCCAAGAGACCCAGTACTTC
TRBJ2-7 | - | TRBV5-1 | TRBD2 | CASSWTSGGGLSYEQYF | TGCGCCAGCAGCTGGACTAGCGGGGGAGGGCTTTCCTACGAGCAGTACTTC
TRBJ1-2 | few | TRBV4-3 | - | CASSQDSNGYTF | TGCGCCAGCAGCCAAGATAGCAACGGCTACACCTTC
TRBJ1-2 | few | TRBV11-2 | TRBD1 | CASSKDRSGDYGYTF | TGTGCCAGCAGCAAGGACAGGTCGGGTGACTATGGCTACACCTTC